The 12 T cell receptor beta chains listed next were all sequenced from one sample in a study of siplizumab effects on memory and regulatory T cells. Sequencing was performed with immunoSEQ multiplex PCR; in TCRdb, only in-frame clones are kept and a portion is missing. The data hold about 7,200 clones, with just over 35% observed a single time. These receptors' targets are unknown. The authors cocultured the mixed lymphocyte reaction cells at 37 degrees C for about six days. Sequenced sample: CFSE-low (dividing) CD8+ T cells sorted from an allogeneic mixed lymphocyte reaction. These receptors were obtained from a human donor in good health; the cells came from an allogeneic mixed lymphocyte reaction.

The sample holds a few counts of this clone. V gene TRBV29-1 combines with J gene TRBJ2-1, with 10 bases lining up with TRBD2. In germline, CDR1 is SQVTM, CDR2 ANQGSEA. The V and J ends lost 6 bases and 5 bases, in that order; junction bases with no gene match: 4. This CDR3 has 13 amino acids. The CDR3 spells CSVRTSGHNEQFF. The DNA of the CDR3 is TGCAGCGTCCGGACTAGCGGACACAATGAGCAGTTCTTC.

This clone was seen only a few times. The chain carries TRBV6-5 and TRBJ1-1, with 9 nucleotides matching TRBD1. Germline V gives CDR1 MNHEY, CDR2 SVGAGI. Trimming took 5 bases from V and 8 from J; bases not matched to a gene: 3. CDR3 length: 12 amino acids. CDR3 sequence reads: CASSPDRGEAFF. The CDR3 DNA is TGTGCCAGCAGTCCCGACAGGGGGGAAGCTTTCTTT.

This clone counts as medium-sized. The chain is built from TRBV11-2 and TRBJ1-2; the D is unclear. This CDR3 has 14 amino acids. Germline V lookup: CDR1 SGHAT, CDR2 FQNNGV. V dropped 0 bases and J dropped 3 bases, with 8 bases sitting between them. CDR3 in amino acids: CASSLDPRDYGYTF. The CDR3 DNA reads as TGTGCCAGCAGCTTAGATCCTAGGGACTATGGCTACACCTTC.

The chain has TRBV28 and TRBJ2-5; D is perhaps TRBD1 (5 bases). This CDR3 is built from 12 residues. Germline loops: CDR1 MDHEN, CDR2 SYDVKM. The V gene lost 8 bases and the J gene lost 5 bases, with 12 bases spanning the gap. CDR3 nucleotides: TGTGCCAGCGACTCCCAGGGTGAGACCCAGTACTTC. This sequence encodes CASDSQGETQYF.

V and J are TRBV6-5 and TRBJ2-7; 9 positions match TRBD1. Germline lookup yields CDR1 MNHEY and CDR2 SVGAGI. The CDR3 spans 15 residues. V was clipped by 6 bases and J by 7 bases; unmatched bases: 13. The CDR3 here is CASSITGGSLGEQYF. In nucleotides, the CDR3 is TGTGCCAGCAGCATTACAGGGGGCTCTTTGGGAGAGCAGTACTTC.

This clone was seen a few times. The chain carries TRBV6-5 and TRBJ2-3; TRBD2 is a possible D gene (5 bases). V dropped 4 bases and J dropped 7 bases, with 18 bases sitting between them. Looked up from germline, CDR1 is MNHEY and CDR2 is SVGAGI. The CDR3 has 15 residues. In nucleotides, the CDR3 is TGTGCCAGCAGTTCCGGCGGGTTGTGGGGATATACGCAGTATTTT. Its translation: CASSSGGLWGYTQYF.

The rearrangement joins TRBV4-1 to TRBJ2-5, with 10 bases lining up with TRBD1. CDR1 and CDR2 (germline): MGHRA, YSYEKL. This CDR3 spans 15 amino acids. V was pared by 4 bases and J by 5 bases, with 7 bases of the junction left unmatched. CDR3 DNA sequence: TGCGCCAGCAGCCTACCGACAGGGGGCATCGAGACCCAGTACTTC. This translates into CASSLPTGGIETQYF.

This clone is medium-sized. J is TRBJ2-3 and V is TRBV5-8; 11 positions match TRBD2. CDR1 is SGHTS, CDR2 YDEGEE, per germline. The V segment lost 1 base and the J segment 2 bases; nucleotides outside the gene matches: 6. The CDR3 contains 17 residues. CDR3 DNA: TGTGCCAGCAGCTTGTATGTGACTAGCGGGATCACAGATACGCAGTATTTT. Encoded protein: CASSLYVTSGITDTQYF. Full variable domain (missing parts from reference TRBV5-8 and TRBJ2-3): EAGVTQSPTHLIKTRGQQATLRCSPISGHTSVYWYQQALGLGLQFLLWYDEGEERNRGNFPPRFSGRQFPNYSSELNVNALELEDSALYLCASSLYVTSGITDTQYFGPGTRLTVL.

Judged by abundance, this clone is medium-sized. The chain links TRBV2 to TRBJ2-7; no firm D call. This CDR3 has 13 amino acids. The germline V and J ends were trimmed by 2 bases and 3 bases, with 8 bases remaining between them. The V gene's germline CDR1 is SNHLY and CDR2 FYNNEI. The CDR3 loop reads CASSERFGYEQYF. The CDR3 DNA reads TGTGCCAGCAGTGAACGTTTCGGCTACGAGCAGTACTTC.

This clone was recorded a few times. V is TRBV14 and J is TRBJ2-7; 9 nucleotides agree with TRBD2. V lost 6 bases, J lost 0 bases, and 6 bases stayed unmatched. CDR1 is SGHDN and CDR2 is FVKESK in the germline V gene. The CDR3 covers 15 residues. The CDR3 DNA is TGTGCCAGCAGACGTAGCGGGAGAAGCTCCTACGAGCAGTACTTC. Translation: CASRRSGRSSYEQYF.

The chain has TRBV7-9 and TRBJ2-7, with TRBD2 as a possible D gene (5 bases). The CDR3 totals 13 residues. V lost 11 bases and J 4 bases, leaving 18 bases between the germline ends. Germline V CDR1 and CDR2: SEHNR, FQNEAQ (reference sequence). Here the CDR3 reads CAVPGTPSYEQYF. For the CDR3, the DNA is TGTGCCGTACCGGGAACCCCCTCTTACGAGCAGTACTTC.

In this sample, this clone turned up a few times. This chain joins TRBV27 and TRBJ2-3; 10 bases are shared with TRBD2. The V and J ends lost 2 bases and 4 bases, in that order; junction bases with no gene match: 12. From germline, CDR1 is MNHEY and CDR2 SMNVEV (reference sequence). This CDR3 has 18 residues. The CDR3 region has the DNA TGTGCCAGCAGTTTAGCAGCGGGAGGGCCAGAATTTTCAGATACGCAGTATTTT. It is translated as CASSLAAGGPEFSDTQYF.